These 29 T cell receptor beta chains originate from one sample sequenced in a study of blood T cell repertoires in COVID-19. The repertoire was sequenced with immunoSEQ multiplex PCR; TCRdb's copy has only in-frame clones and lacks some. The table lists about 210,000 clones, around 85% of them singletons. The sample was peripheral blood. The receptor source for this set is a woman aged 70-85 years with COVID-19, enrolled during active disease.

The rearrangement joins TRBV7-2 to TRBJ2-1, with 11 bases that match TRBD2. Germline assignment: CDR1 SGHTA and CDR2 FQGNSA. The junction had 7 bases not matched to a gene; V was cut back by 1 base and J by 8 bases. This CDR3 has 16 residues. The CDR3 nucleotides are TGTGCCAGCAGCTTAGTACTAGCGGGAGTGGGGGATGAGCAGTTCTTC. Translated, it gives CASSLVLAGVGDEQFF.

This chain joins TRBV19 and TRBJ2-1; TRBD2 aligns across 9 bases. Trimming removed 6 bases from V and 1 base from J; junction bases left unmatched: 4. CDR3 length: 15 residues. Germline V gene lookup returns CDR1 LNHDA and CDR2 SQIVND (reference sequence). Here the CDR3 DNA reads TGTGCCAGTAGCTCTAGCGGGATATCCTACAATGAGCAGTTCTTC. Protein: CASSSSGISYNEQFF.

The chain joins TRBV6-5 to TRBJ1-1; D might be TRBD1 (6 bases). The V and J ends lost 0 bases and 4 bases respectively, with 12 bases between them. Germline V gives CDR1 MNHEY, CDR2 SVGAGI. There are 15 residues in the CDR3. The CDR3, as DNA: TGTGCCAGCAGTTACTCGAAGGGGGTGGGCACTGAAGCTTTCTTT. Protein: CASSYSKGVGTEAFF.

The chain couples TRBV2 to TRBJ2-1, with 10 bases matching TRBD2. V trimming: 2 bases; J trimming: 12 bases; junction bases outside the gene matches: 4. Per the germline V gene, CDR1 is SNHLY and CDR2 is FYNNEI. The CDR3 is 13 residues long. In nucleotides, the CDR3 is TGTGCCAGCAGTGAAATAGCGGGGGGTCTGCAGTTCTTC. This codes for CASSEIAGGLQFF.

Only a few counts were recorded for this clone. The chain combines TRBV3-1 (or the pseudogene TRBV3-2) with TRBJ1-1; a possible D gene is TRBD1 (6 bases). The CDR3 spans 14 residues. Looked up from germline, CDR1 is LGHDT and CDR2 is YNNKEL (reference sequence). V was pared by 1 base and J by 5 bases, with 11 bases between. CDR3 coding DNA: TGTGCCAGCAGCCAAGGGACAGAAGGGACTGAAGCTTTCTTT. Translation gives CASSQGTEGTEAFF.

This clone appeared once. CDR3 nucleotide sequence: TGTGCCAGCAGACAAGGGGGCAAGGATTCACCCCTCCACTTT. Translating gives CASRQGGKDSPLHF. The chain has TRBV28 and TRBJ1-6; 7 bases are shared with TRBD1. The CDR3 is 14 amino acids. Trimming removed 6 bases from V and 8 bases from J; junction bases left unmatched: 7. Per germline, CDR1 MDHEN and CDR2 SYDVKM.

The chain recombines TRBV19 with TRBJ1-3, with 7 bases aligning to TRBD1. V dropped 5 bases and J dropped 2; count of bases not matched to a gene: 6. The germline gives CDR1 LNHDA, CDR2 SQIVND (reference sequence). This CDR3 is built from 15 residues. The DNA of the CDR3 is TGTGCCAGTAGTCGTGACAGGGCCCCTGGAAACACCATATATTTT. This gives the protein CASSRDRAPGNTIYF.

CDR3 in amino acids: CASSEGWGGSNQPQHF. CDR3 sequence (DNA): TGTGCCAGCAGTGAAGGTTGGGGCGGTAGCAATCAGCCCCAGCATTTT. The chain carries TRBV6-1 and TRBJ1-5; TRBD1 is a possible D gene (5 bases). The length of the CDR3 is 16 residues. Germline V CDR1 and CDR2: MNHNS, SASEGT. Trimming stripped 1 base from V and 0 bases from J, with 10 bases between.

This clone turned up a few times. J is TRBJ2-3 and V is TRBV20-1; D is unresolved. The germline CDR1 and CDR2 sequences are DFQATT and SNEGSKA (reference sequence). V dropped 6 bases and J dropped 11 bases, with 15 bases sitting between them. There are 11 residues in the CDR3. The CDR3 nucleotides are TGCAGTGCGAGGTCGCCCCAGTGGCAGTATTTT. This translates into CSARSPQWQYF.

The chain uses TRBV29-1 and TRBJ2-5, with 8 positions matching TRBD1. Germline trimming cut 6 bases from V and 5 bases from J; bases unmatched to any gene: 8. The CDR3 runs 13 residues. Germline loops: CDR1 SQVTM, CDR2 ANQGSEA. The CDR3 protein is CSVSGGQGETQYF. CDR3 bases: TGCAGCGTCTCCGGCGGACAGGGCGAGACCCAGTACTTC. The full variable domain, completed using reference TRBV29-1 and TRBJ2-5, is SAVISQKPSRDICQRGTSLTIQCQVDSQVTMMFWYRQQPGQSLTLIATANQGSEATYESGFVIDKFPISRPNLTFSTLTVSNMSPEDSSIYLCSVSGGQGETQYFGPGTRLLVL.

The J gene is TRBJ1-2, the V gene TRBV19, with D perhaps TRBD1 (5 bases). Germline CDR1 reads LNHDA; CDR2 reads SQIVND (reference sequence). The germline V and J ends were trimmed by 6 bases and 2 bases, with 13 bases remaining between them. The CDR3 has 14 amino acids. As DNA, the CDR3 is TGTGCCAGTAGGGCCCCATACAGGAACTATGGCTACACCTTC. Protein: CASRAPYRNYGYTF.

This rearrangement joins TRBV27 to TRBJ1-1, with 9 positions matching TRBD1. Losses at the gene ends were 6 bases for V and 4 bases for J; bases not matched to a gene: 9. Germline V gene data show CDR1 as MNHEY and CDR2 as SMNVEV (reference sequence). The CDR3 extends over 15 amino acids. CDR3 nucleotide sequence: TGTGCCAGCAGACTACTGACAGGGGGAGGCACTGAAGCTTTCTTT. This translates into CASRLLTGGGTEAFF.

V gene TRBV9 combines with J gene TRBJ1-5; TRBD1 matches at 7 bases. Germline CDR1 is SGDLS and CDR2 is YYNGEE. The CDR3 has 15 amino acids. V lost 4 bases, J lost 6 bases, and 10 bases stayed unmatched. The CDR3 spells CASSKTGTASQPQHF. CDR3 bases: TGTGCCAGCAGCAAGACAGGGACGGCGTCTCAGCCCCAGCATTTT. Using reference TRBV9 and TRBJ1-5 for the parts outside the CDR3, the full variable domain is DSGVTQTPKHLITATGQRVTLRCSPRSGDLSVYWYQQSLDQGLQFLIQYYNGEERAKGNILERFSAQQFPDLHSELNLSSLELGDSALYFCASSKTGTASQPQHFGDGTRLSIL.

This clone appeared a single time. The chain combines TRBV27 with TRBJ1-1, with TRBD1 identical over 8 bases. Trimming at V came to 5 bases and at J to 7 bases, leaving 9 bases not matched to a gene. CDR3 size: 14 residues. In germline, CDR1 is MNHEY, CDR2 SMNVEV (reference sequence). The CDR3 sequence: CASSMQGASGEAFF. Written as DNA, the CDR3 is TGTGCCAGCAGTATGCAGGGGGCGAGCGGTGAAGCTTTCTTT.

The V call is TRBV30, the J call TRBJ2-7; TRBD2 aligns across 9 bases. CDR3 size: 13 residues. Germline loops: CDR1 GTSNPN, CDR2 SVGIG (reference sequence). V shed 8 bases, J shed 6 bases, and the junction held 11 bases outside the gene matches. This CDR3 is CAHRVAGVREQYF. The CDR3, as DNA: TGTGCCCACCGCGTAGCGGGAGTACGCGAGCAGTACTTC.

V and J are TRBV6-2 or TRBV6-3 and TRBJ1-1; possible D gene TRBD1, 5 bases. The germline V and J ends were trimmed by 5 bases and 2 bases, with 15 bases remaining between them. This CDR3 spans 15 amino acids. Germline-derived CDR1 and CDR2 are MNHEY and SVGEGT. The CDR3 spells CASSGASTGNTEAFF. Written as DNA, the CDR3 is TGTGCCAGCAGTGGCGCCAGTACAGGAAACACTGAAGCTTTCTTT.

This clone was counted between two and nine times. The rearrangement links TRBV19 to TRBJ2-1; 7 bases fit TRBD2. The CDR3 has 18 residues. V lost 7 bases and J lost 3; bases outside the gene matches: 18. The germline gives CDR1 LNHDA, CDR2 SQIVND (reference sequence). This chain's CDR3 is CASTPSSGGASVYNEQFF. In nucleotides, the CDR3 is TGTGCCAGTACCCCTAGCTCGGGGGGTGCTTCCGTCTACAATGAGCAGTTCTTC.

This clone came up a few times. The chain recombines TRBV2 with TRBJ1-5, with a tentative D call TRBD1 (5 bases). The CDR3 is made up of 13 amino acids. Germline V gene lookup returns CDR1 SNHLY and CDR2 FYNNEI. V lost 4 bases to trimming and J lost 11 bases, with 15 bases between them. The CDR3 DNA reads TGTGCCAGCAGTGGGCAGGGAACAGTGTCCCAGCATTTT. Translated: CASSGQGTVSQHF.

The chain joins TRBV19 to TRBJ2-1; a weak D match, TRBD2 (6 bases). CDR3 length: 15 residues. V lost 1 base and J 6 bases, leaving 13 bases between the germline ends. In germline, CDR1 is LNHDA, CDR2 SQIVND (reference sequence). This chain's CDR3 is CASSIADWRANEQFF. The CDR3 region has the DNA TGTGCCAGTAGTATAGCCGACTGGAGGGCCAATGAGCAGTTCTTC.

V gene TRBV4-1 combines with J gene TRBJ1-2, with 8 bases aligning to TRBD1. V trimming: 5 bases; J trimming: 8 bases; junction bases outside the gene matches: 10. CDR1 and CDR2 (germline): MGHRA, YSYEKL. This CDR3 contains 14 residues. CDR3 protein: CASSLNRDRIGYTF. In nucleotides, the CDR3 is TGCGCCAGCAGCTTAAACCGGGACAGGATAGGCTACACCTTC.

The CDR3 DNA sequence: TGTGCCAGCAGCTCCCGGTACCCCTATAGCAATCAGCCCCAGCATTTT. It codes for CASSSRYPYSNQPQHF. The chain couples TRBV7-8 to TRBJ1-5, with no clear D. Looked up from germline, CDR1 is SGHVS and CDR2 is FQNEAQ. V was pared by 4 bases and J by 0 bases, with 13 bases between. The CDR3 totals 16 residues.

The V gene is TRBV7-2, the J gene TRBJ2-1, with 10 positions matching TRBD2. The CDR3 is 17 residues long. Germline assignment: CDR1 SGHTA and CDR2 FQGNSA. V shed 1 base and J 4 bases; nucleotides not matched to a gene: 7. The CDR3 DNA is TGTGCCAGCAGCTTAGTGTCACTAGCGGGATCTTACAATGAGCAGTTCTTC. This sequence encodes CASSLVSLAGSYNEQFF.

V is TRBV3-1 (or the pseudogene TRBV3-2) and J is TRBJ1-2; a weak D match, TRBD1 (5 bases). The CDR3 extends over 13 amino acids. Germline V gene sequence: CDR1 LGHDT, CDR2 YNNKEL (reference sequence). V was clipped by 1 base and J by 7 bases, with 10 bases between them. CDR3 amino acids: CASSQAAGAGYTF. The CDR3 nucleotides are TGTGCCAGCAGCCAAGCTGCTGGGGCTGGCTACACCTTC.

The chain has TRBV7-9 and TRBJ1-3; TRBD1 is a possible D gene (6 bases). The CDR3 is 16 amino acids. V was trimmed by 4 bases and J by 2 bases, leaving 15 bases between them. Germline CDR1 and CDR2: SEHNR and FQNEAQ (reference sequence). As DNA, the CDR3 is TGTGCCAGCAGCTCCTCCAGGGGAGCGCCTGGAAACACCATATATTTT. Encoded protein: CASSSSRGAPGNTIYF. The full variable domain, in which reference TRBV7-9 and TRBJ1-3 provide the parts outside the CDR3, is DTGVSQNPRHKITKRGQNVTFRCDPISEHNRLYWYRQTLGQGPEFLTYFQNEAQLEKSRLLSDRFSAERPKGSFSTLEIQRTEQGDSAMYLCASSSSRGAPGNTIYFGEGSWLTVV.

V usage is TRBV3-1 (or the pseudogene TRBV3-2) and J usage is TRBJ2-3; D perhaps matches TRBD2 (5 bases). The CDR3 is 16 amino acids. V was cut by 4 bases and J by 2 bases, with 16 bases left in between. The germline V gene has CDR1 LGHDT and CDR2 YNNKEL (reference sequence). The CDR3 protein is CASSPWRAGNTDTQYF. In nucleotides, the CDR3 is TGTGCCAGCAGCCCCTGGCGGGCCGGAAACACAGATACGCAGTATTTT.

The V and J genes are TRBV29-1 and TRBJ1-1, with 8 bases matching TRBD1. The ends lost 6 bases at V and 0 bases at J; junction bases unmatched: 3. This CDR3 is 13 amino acids long. The germline V gene encodes CDR1 SQVTM and CDR2 ANQGSEA. CDR3 in amino acids: CSVETGVNTEAFF. DNA for the CDR3: TGCAGCGTAGAGACAGGGGTGAACACTGAAGCTTTCTTT. Variable domain in full (rest from reference TRBV29-1 and TRBJ1-1): SAVISQKPSRDICQRGTSLTIQCQVDSQVTMMFWYRQQPGQSLTLIATANQGSEATYESGFVIDKFPISRPNLTFSTLTVSNMSPEDSSIYLCSVETGVNTEAFFGQGTRLTVV.

The rearrangement links TRBV9 to TRBJ2-6, with a weak D call TRBD2 (5 bases). This CDR3 contains 16 residues. Germline CDR1 SGDLS, CDR2 YYNGEE. V lost 0 bases, J lost 3 bases, and 10 bases lay in between. This CDR3 is CASSVAGVGGANVLTF. As DNA, the CDR3 is TGTGCCAGCAGCGTAGCCGGGGTAGGTGGGGCCAACGTCCTGACTTTC. Together with reference TRBV9 and TRBJ2-6, the CDR3 gives the full variable domain: DSGVTQTPKHLITATGQRVTLRCSPRSGDLSVYWYQQSLDQGLQFLIQYYNGEERAKGNILERFSAQQFPDLHSELNLSSLELGDSALYFCASSVAGVGGANVLTFGAGSRLTVL.

Only one count was recorded for this clone. The chain has TRBV7-2 and TRBJ2-3; 15 nucleotides match TRBD2. The CDR3 is 16 amino acids. J was trimmed by 5 bases and V by 6 bases; bases with no gene match: 6. Germline V gene lookup returns CDR1 SGHTA and CDR2 FQGNSA. Here the CDR3 reads CASSSGLAGGQDTQYF. The CDR3, as DNA: TGTGCCAGCAGTTCTGGACTAGCGGGGGGGCAAGATACGCAGTATTTT.

The chain combines TRBV6-5 with TRBJ1-2; no reliable D call. The CDR3 extends over 15 amino acids. The V end was cut by 0 bases, the J end by 4 bases, with 12 bases between. Germline CDR1 MNHEY, CDR2 SVGAGI. In nucleotides, the CDR3 is TGTGCCAGCAGTTACTCCATACAGTTAAGCTATGGCTACACCTTC. It encodes CASSYSIQLSYGYTF.